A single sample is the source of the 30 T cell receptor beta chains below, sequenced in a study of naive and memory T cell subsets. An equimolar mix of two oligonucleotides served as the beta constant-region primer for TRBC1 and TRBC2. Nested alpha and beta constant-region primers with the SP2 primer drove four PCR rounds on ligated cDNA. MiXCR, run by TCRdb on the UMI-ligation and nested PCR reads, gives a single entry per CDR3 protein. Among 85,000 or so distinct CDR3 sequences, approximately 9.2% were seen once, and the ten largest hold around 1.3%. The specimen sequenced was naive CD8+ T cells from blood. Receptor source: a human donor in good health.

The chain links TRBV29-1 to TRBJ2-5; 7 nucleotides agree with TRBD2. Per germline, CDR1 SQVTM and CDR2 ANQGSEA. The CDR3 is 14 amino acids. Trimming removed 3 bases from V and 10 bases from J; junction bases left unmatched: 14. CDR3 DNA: TGCAGCGTTGACCTCCCCGGGGCCGCGGGGGACCAGTACTTC. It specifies CSVDLPGAAGDQYF.

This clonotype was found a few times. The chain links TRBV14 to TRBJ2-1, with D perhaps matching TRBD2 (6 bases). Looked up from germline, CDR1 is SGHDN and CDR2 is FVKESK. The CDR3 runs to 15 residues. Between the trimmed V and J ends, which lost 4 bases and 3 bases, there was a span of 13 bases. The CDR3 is CASSPSREFYNEQFF. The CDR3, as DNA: TGTGCCAGCAGCCCGAGCCGGGAGTTCTACAATGAGCAGTTCTTC. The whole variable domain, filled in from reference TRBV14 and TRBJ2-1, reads EAGVTQFPSHSVIEKGQTVTLRCDPISGHDNLYWYRRVMGKEIKFLLHFVKESKQDESGMPNNRFLAERTGGTYSTLKVQPAELEDSGVYFCASSPSREFYNEQFFGPGTRLTVL.

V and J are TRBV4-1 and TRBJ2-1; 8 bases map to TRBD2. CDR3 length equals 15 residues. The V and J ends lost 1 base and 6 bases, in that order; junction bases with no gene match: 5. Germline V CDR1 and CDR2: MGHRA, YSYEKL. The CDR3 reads CASSQGGGRFNEQFF. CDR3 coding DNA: TGCGCCAGCAGCCAAGGTGGCGGGAGGTTCAATGAGCAGTTCTTC.

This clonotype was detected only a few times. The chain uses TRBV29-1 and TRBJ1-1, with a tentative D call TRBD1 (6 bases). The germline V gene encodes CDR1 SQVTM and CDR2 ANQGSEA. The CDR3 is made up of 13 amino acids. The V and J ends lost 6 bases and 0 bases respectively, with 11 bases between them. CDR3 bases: TGCAGCGTCGACAGGAGCATGAACACTGAAGCTTTCTTT. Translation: CSVDRSMNTEAFF.

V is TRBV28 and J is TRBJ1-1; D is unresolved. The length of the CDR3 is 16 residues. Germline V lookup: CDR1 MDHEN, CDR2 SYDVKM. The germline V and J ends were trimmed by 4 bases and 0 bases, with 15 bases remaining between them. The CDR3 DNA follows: TGTGCCAGCAGTTATCCCCCAATGAAGTTGAACACTGAAGCTTTCTTT. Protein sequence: CASSYPPMKLNTEAFF.

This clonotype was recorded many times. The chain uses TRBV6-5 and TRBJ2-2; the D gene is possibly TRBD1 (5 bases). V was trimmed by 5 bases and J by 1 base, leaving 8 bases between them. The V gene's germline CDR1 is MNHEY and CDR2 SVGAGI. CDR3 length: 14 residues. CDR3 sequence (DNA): TGTGCCAGCAGTGCCACAGGGAACACCGGGGAGCTGTTTTTT. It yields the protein CASSATGNTGELFF.

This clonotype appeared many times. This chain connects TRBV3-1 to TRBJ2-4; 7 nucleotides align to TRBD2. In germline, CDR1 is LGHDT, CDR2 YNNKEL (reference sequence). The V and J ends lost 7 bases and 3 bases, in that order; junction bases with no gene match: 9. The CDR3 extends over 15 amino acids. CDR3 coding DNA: TGTGCCAGCAATGATGGGGAGGGTATCAAAAACATTCAGTACTTC. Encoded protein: CASNDGEGIKNIQYF.

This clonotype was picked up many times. Here the CDR3 reads CSARGSEGSYNEQFF. As DNA, the CDR3 is TGCAGTGCTAGAGGGTCAGAGGGTTCCTACAATGAGCAGTTCTTC. The chain couples TRBV20-1 to TRBJ2-1; the D gene is possibly TRBD2 (5 bases). The germline CDR1 and CDR2 sequences are DFQATT and SNEGSKA (reference sequence). This CDR3 comprises 15 residues. Trimming took 1 base from V and 1 from J, leaving 11 bases between them.

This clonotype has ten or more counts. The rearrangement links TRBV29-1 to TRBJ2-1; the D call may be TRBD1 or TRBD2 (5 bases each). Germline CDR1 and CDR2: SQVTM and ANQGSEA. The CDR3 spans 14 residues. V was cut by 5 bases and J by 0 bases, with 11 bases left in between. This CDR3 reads CSVLGVHSYNEQFF. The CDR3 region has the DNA TGCAGCGTTCTGGGGGTACACTCCTACAATGAGCAGTTCTTC.

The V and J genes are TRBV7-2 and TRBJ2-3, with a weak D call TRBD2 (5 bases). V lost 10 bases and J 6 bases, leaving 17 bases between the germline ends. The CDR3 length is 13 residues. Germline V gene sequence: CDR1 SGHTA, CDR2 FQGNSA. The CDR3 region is CANKLETVDTQYF. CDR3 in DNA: TGTGCCAACAAACTAGAGACGGTGGATACGCAGTATTTT.

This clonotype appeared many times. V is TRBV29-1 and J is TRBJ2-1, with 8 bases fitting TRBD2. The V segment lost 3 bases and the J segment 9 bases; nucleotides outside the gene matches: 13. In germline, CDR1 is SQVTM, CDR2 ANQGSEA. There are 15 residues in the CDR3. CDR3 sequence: CSVEWAGGRGGEQFF. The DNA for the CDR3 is TGCAGCGTTGAGTGGGCGGGGGGCCGAGGAGGTGAGCAGTTCTTC.

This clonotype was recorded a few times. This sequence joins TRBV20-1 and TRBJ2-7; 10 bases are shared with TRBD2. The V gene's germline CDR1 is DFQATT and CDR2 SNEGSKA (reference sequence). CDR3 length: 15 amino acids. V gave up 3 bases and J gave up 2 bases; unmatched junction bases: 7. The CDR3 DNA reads TGCAGTGCTAGTCAAGGGACTAGCGCTCCCTACGAGCAGTACTTC. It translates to CSASQGTSAPYEQYF.

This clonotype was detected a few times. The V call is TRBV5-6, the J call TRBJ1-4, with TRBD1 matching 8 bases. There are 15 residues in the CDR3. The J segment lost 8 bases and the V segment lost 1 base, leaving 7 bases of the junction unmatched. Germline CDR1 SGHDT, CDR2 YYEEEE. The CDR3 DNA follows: TGTGCCAGCAGCTTGATGACAGGGGAGAGGGAAAAACTGTTTTTT. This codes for CASSLMTGEREKLFF. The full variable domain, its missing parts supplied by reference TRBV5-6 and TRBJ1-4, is DAGVTQSPTHLIKTRGQQVTLRCSPKSGHDTVSWYQQALGQGPQFIFQYYEEEERQRGNFPDRFSGHQFPNYSSELNVNALLLGDSALYLCASSLMTGEREKLFFGSGTQLSVL.

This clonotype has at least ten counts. The CDR3 DNA follows: TGTGCCAGTAAGACTAGGATGGAGCAGTTCTTC. Protein sequence: CASKTRMEQFF. The chain is built from TRBV2 and TRBJ2-1; D perhaps matches TRBD2 (6 bases). Trimming cost V 9 bases and J 10 bases, with 13 bases left between them. The CDR3 length is 11 residues. The germline gives CDR1 SNHLY, CDR2 FYNNEI.

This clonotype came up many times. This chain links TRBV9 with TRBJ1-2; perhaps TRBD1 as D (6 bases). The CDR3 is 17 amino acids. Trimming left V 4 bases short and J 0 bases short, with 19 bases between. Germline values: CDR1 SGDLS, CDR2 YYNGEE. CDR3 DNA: TGTGCCAGCAGCTCCCCGGGCGGGACAACGACTAACTATGGCTACACCTTC. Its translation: CASSSPGGTTTNYGYTF.

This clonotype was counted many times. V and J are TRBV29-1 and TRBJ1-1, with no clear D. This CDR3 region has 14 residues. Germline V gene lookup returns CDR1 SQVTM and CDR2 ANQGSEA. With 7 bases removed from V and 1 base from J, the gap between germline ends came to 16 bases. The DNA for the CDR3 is TGCAGCGGGCGGGGTGGGCAGAAGAACACTGAAGCTTTCTTT. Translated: CSGRGGQKNTEAFF.

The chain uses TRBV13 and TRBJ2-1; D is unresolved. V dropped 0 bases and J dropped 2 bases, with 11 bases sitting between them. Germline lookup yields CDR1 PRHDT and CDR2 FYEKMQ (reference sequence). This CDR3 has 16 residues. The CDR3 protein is CASSLGRDSPYNEQFF. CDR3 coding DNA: TGTGCCAGCAGCTTAGGGCGAGACTCCCCCTACAATGAGCAGTTCTTC.

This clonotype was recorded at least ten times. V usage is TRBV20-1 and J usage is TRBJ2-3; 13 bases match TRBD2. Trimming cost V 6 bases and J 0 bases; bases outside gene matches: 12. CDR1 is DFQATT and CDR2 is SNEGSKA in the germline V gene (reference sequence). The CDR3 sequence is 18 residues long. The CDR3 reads CSAILGLAGTSSTDTQYF. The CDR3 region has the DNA TGCAGTGCGATACTGGGACTAGCGGGAACCTCTAGCACAGATACGCAGTATTTT.

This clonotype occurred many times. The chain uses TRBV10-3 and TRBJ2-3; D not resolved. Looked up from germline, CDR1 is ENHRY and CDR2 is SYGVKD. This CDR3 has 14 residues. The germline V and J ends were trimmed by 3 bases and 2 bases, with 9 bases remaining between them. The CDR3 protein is CAISESSDTDTQYF. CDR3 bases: TGTGCCATCAGTGAATCATCAGACACAGATACGCAGTATTTT.

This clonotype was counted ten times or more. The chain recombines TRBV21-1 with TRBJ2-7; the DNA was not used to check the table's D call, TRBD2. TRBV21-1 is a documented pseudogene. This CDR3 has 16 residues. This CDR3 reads CASSHLSGREADEQYF. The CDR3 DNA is TGTGCCAGCAGCCACCTTAGCGGGAGGGAAGCCGACGAGCAGTACTTC.

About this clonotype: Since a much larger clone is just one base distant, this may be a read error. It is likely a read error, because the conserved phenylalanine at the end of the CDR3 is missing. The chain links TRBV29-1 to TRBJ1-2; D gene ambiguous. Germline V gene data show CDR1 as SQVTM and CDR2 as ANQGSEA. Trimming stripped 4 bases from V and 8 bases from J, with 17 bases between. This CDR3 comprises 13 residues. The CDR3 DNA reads TGCAGCGTTGTTCTGGGAAAAGCGAGAGGCTACACCTCC. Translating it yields CSVVLGKARGYTS.

CDR3 loop: CASSIKRRGTGELFF. The CDR3 DNA follows: TGTGCCAGTAGTATAAAGCGGAGGGGAACCGGGGAGCTGTTTTTT. The chain has TRBV19 and TRBJ2-2, with D perhaps TRBD2 (6 bases). This CDR3 is built from 15 residues. Germline loops: CDR1 LNHDA, CDR2 SQIVND (reference sequence). Trimming cost V 2 bases and J 5 bases, with 12 bases left between them. Complete variable domain (other parts from reference TRBV19 and TRBJ2-2): DGGITQSPKYLFRKEGQNVTLSCEQNLNHDAMYWYRQDPGQGLRLIYYSQIVNDFQKGDIAEGYSVSREKKESFPLTVTSAQKNPTAFYLCASSIKRRGTGELFFGEGSRLTVL.

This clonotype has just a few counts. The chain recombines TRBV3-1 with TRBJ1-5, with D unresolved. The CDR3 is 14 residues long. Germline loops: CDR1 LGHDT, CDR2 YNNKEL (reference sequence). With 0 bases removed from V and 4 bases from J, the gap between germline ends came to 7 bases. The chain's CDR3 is CASSQEAQNQPQHF. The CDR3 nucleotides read TGTGCCAGCAGCCAAGAAGCGCAAAATCAGCCCCAGCATTTT.

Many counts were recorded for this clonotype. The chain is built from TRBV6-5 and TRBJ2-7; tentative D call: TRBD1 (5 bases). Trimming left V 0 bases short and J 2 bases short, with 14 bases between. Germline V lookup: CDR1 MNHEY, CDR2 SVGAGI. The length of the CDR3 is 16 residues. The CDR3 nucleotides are TGTGCCAGCAGTTACTCGGCGACAGTTGGCACCTACGAGCAGTACTTC. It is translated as CASSYSATVGTYEQYF.

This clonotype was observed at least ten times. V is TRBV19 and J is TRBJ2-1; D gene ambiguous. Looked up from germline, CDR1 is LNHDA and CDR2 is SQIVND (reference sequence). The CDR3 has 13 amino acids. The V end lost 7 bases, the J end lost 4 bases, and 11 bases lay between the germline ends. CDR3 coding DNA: TGTGCCAGTACCTCCAGCCTATACAATGAGCAGTTCTTC. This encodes CASTSSLYNEQFF. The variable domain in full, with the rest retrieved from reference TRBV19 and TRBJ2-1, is DGGITQSPKYLFRKEGQNVTLSCEQNLNHDAMYWYRQDPGQGLRLIYYSQIVNDFQKGDIAEGYSVSREKKESFPLTVTSAQKNPTAFYLCASTSSLYNEQFFGPGTRLTVL.

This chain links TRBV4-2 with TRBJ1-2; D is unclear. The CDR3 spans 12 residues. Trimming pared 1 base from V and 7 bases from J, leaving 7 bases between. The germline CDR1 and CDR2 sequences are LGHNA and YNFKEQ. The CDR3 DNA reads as TGTGCCAGCAGCCAAGGATCCTCTGGCTACACCTTC. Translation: CASSQGSSGYTF.

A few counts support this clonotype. CDR3 protein: CSVGGILLRREETQYF. CDR3 in DNA: TGCAGCGTTGGCGGCATCCTTTTAAGGCGGGAAGAGACCCAGTACTTC. The rearrangement uses TRBV29-1 and TRBJ2-5, with a tentative D call TRBD2 (5 bases). The V end lost 4 bases, the J end lost 3 bases, and 21 bases lay between the germline ends. Germline values: CDR1 SQVTM, CDR2 ANQGSEA. There are 16 residues in the CDR3.

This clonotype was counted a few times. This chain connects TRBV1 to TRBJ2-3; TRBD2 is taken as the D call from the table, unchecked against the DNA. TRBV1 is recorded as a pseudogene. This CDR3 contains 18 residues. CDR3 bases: TGCACCAGCAGCCGCGGGACTAGCGGGAAGGATAGGTCAGATACGCAGTATTTT. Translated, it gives CTSSRGTSGKDRSDTQYF.

The CDR3 DNA reads as TGTGCCAGCAGTTACTACCTTGCAGATACGCAGTATTTT. Translated: CASSYYLADTQYF. This chain joins TRBV6-2 or TRBV6-3 and TRBJ2-3; no clear D. This CDR3 is built from 13 residues. Germline V CDR1 and CDR2: MNHEY, SVGEGT. V lost 1 base, J lost 4 bases, and 6 bases lay in between.

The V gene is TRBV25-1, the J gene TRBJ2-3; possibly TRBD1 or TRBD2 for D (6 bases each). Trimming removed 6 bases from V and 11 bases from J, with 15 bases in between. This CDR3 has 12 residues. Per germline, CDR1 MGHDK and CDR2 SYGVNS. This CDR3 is CASRETRGGQYF. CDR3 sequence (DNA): TGTGCCAGCAGGGAGACTAGAGGGGGGCAGTATTTT. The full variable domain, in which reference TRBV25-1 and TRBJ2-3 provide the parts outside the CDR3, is EADIYQTPRYLVIGTGKKITLECSQTMGHDKMYWYQQDPGMELHLIHYSYGVNSTEKGDLSSESTVSRIRTEHFPLTLESARPSHTSQYLCASRETRGGQYFGPGTRLTVL.